This TCR beta chain comes out of a study of early T cells in non-severe SARS-CoV-2 infection (dated by TCRdb to the early 2020s). Background for the entire study: Bulk RNA from unsorted whole blood was used for TCR sequencing, so alpha and beta chains could not be paired.

Study-wide conclusions, independent of this receptor: VDJdb matching was skewed toward anti-spike CD8 responses and likely underestimated virus-specific expansions by missing private and CD4 specificities.

There are a few counts of this clonotype. What antigen it recognizes has not been identified. There are no base qualities to consult, and no much larger clone falls within one base. Library creation used 5' RACE. The listed sequencing device is NextSeq 500. The TCR library protocol attached unique molecular identifiers to individual cDNA molecules to correct for sequencing error and PCR bias. Both TCR alpha and beta chains were sequenced, and tight co-correlation was observed between alpha and beta sequence abundances in each sample. Per the authors' processing: Decombinator V4 was used to annotate TCR sequences for V gene, J gene and CDR3. TCRs were defined as expanded if a significant change between any two time points was detected under a Poisson model with p below 0.0001. TCR abundances were normalised to the total number of TCRs sequenced in each sample and reported as counts per million. MAIT TCRs were defined by TRAV1-2 paired with TRAJ12, TRAJ20 or TRAJ33, and iNKT TCRs by TRAV10 paired with TRAJ18. VDJdb, accessed 1 November 2021, was searched for CMV, EBV and SARS-CoV-2 annotated TCRs, with TCRs annotated for multiple antigens excluded. TCRdb redid the processing of the public reads, applying fastp at Q25 and MiXCR, and retained in-frame beta chains. When rows share a CDR3 protein, they turn into one entry using the most common DNA and genes. Here the V and J calls rest on TCRdb's processing, not on the authors' analysis. For this sample there are approximately 70,000 distinct CDR3 sequences; 4.6% appear just once. In total, the top ten clones hold roughly 3.6% of the sample.

The CDR3 sequence holds 15 residues, the cysteine and phenylalanine included. Here the CDR3 DNA is all that survives: 45 bases in frame from base 1. The germline V gene yields MGHRA for CDR1 and YSYEKL for CDR2. V drops 4 bases and J drops 1 base, leaving 14 bases in between. Set within a cohort of healthcare workers in London, UK, this nested case-control study involved weekly PCR testing of nasopharyngeal swabs along with blood sampling. Healthcare workers were enrolled in the week of the UK lockdown, from 23 to 31 March 2020, and were followed every week for up to roughly 15 weeks. The source of this sequence is an adult who was a healthcare worker with PCR-confirmed SARS-CoV-2 infection or an uninfected control (not recorded which). The donor label of this sample is uncertain. The sequence links TRBV4-1 to TRBJ2-7, with the D gene uncertain. This material consisted of whole blood, taken at baseline. The nucleotides are TGCGCCAGCAGCCGAACCCAGGAATATTCCTACGAGCAGTACTTC. This sequence encodes CASSRTQEYSYEQYF.